This paragraph reports one TCR beta chain. No antigen is known for it. The data derive from a study of CD8+ T cells in alopecia areata. Across the whole study: Treated patients received oral tofacitinib, 5 to 10 mg twice daily.

Points from the study as a whole: Only one nonresponder was present, which leaves the link between baseline CD8+ expansion and response uncertain. Tofacitinib produced a significant decrease in scalp clonality and in expanded CD8+ clones among the top 100. Under tofacitinib, numerous expanded lesional clonotypes remained detectable in scalp and blood.

The germline CDR1 and CDR2 sequences are GTSNPN and SVGIG (reference sequence). The CDR3 is 16 residues long. Trimming took 1 base from V and 7 from J, leaving 20 bases between them. Treatment defined: oral pan-JAK inhibitor, 5-10 mg twice daily. RNA extraction was followed by reverse transcription into cDNA, which acted as the sequencing template. Only in-frame clones appear in the TCRdb table, and some are missing; sequencing was by immunoSEQ multiplex PCR. This table has under 200,000 clones, about two thirds appearing once. The input for sequencing was CD4+ T cells sorted from blood, taken at week 4, from a patient treated with tofacitinib. The receptor was isolated from a human donor with alopecia areata. The gene calls are TRBV30 and TRBJ1-5; D call uncertain. DNA for the CDR3: TGTGCCTGGAGTGCTCCGACGGGCCAGAGGGCCCAGCCCCAGCATTTT. Residues: CAWSAPTGQRAQPQHF.